This T cell receptor (beta chain) comes out of a study of shared clonotypes between healthy human individuals. Study-wide background: Donors, aged 18 to 49, were two women and a few men.

This CDR3 spans 14 amino acids. V was shortened by 1 base and J by 5 bases, with 12 bases between the two germline ends. CDR1 and CDR2 from the germline V gene are SEHNR and FQNEAQ (reference sequence). Investigators spread the genomic DNA of each subset evenly over several immunoSEQ plates. The data were produced by immunoSEQ multiplex PCR, yet TCRdb's version contains in-frame clones alone and is incomplete. There are more than 900,000 clones in the sample; more than 75% occur only once, and 0.55% to 0.7% lies in the top ten. As for this clone: The antigen is unknown.

Findings and caveats of the study: Donor clonotype sharing was expected to depend on sequencing depth.

This sequence originates from a man aged 18 to 30 in good health. Some clones in this sample may be carry-over from other donors' samples. The chain is built from TRBV7-9 and TRBJ2-7; D is perhaps TRBD1 (5 bases). Material: memory CD4+ T cells from PBMCs. The subset was: CD45RA-negative fraction. This CDR3 is CASSLGRQTHEQYF. The DNA for the CDR3 is TGTGCCAGCAGCTTAGGCCGACAGACCCACGAGCAGTACTTC. Based on the CDR3 plus reference TRBV7-9 and TRBJ2-7, the full variable domain is DTGVSQNPRHKITKRGQNVTFRCDPISEHNRLYWYRQTLGQGPEFLTYFQNEAQLEKSRLLSDRFSAERPKGSFSTLEIQRTEQGDSAMYLCASSLGRQTHEQYFGPGTRLTVT.